What follows describes a single T cell receptor (beta chain). Its antigen is currently unknown. Sequenced by immunoSEQ multiplex PCR; TCRdb stores in-frame clones only, minus some. This table holds 150,000 to 200,000 clones, around 90% found once. This specimen belongs to a study of T cell responses to AZD1222 COVID-19 vaccine. This CDR3 region has 14 residues. V was shortened by 0 bases and J by 5 bases, with 12 bases between the two germline ends. The germline V gene has CDR1 SGDLS and CDR2 YYNGEE. Study-level findings and limits: At baseline, seropositivity was found in only a handful of AZD1222 recipients. Two AZD1222 doses significantly raised spike-specific TCR breadth and depth over controls. Donors skewed white British and female; clonal diversity was possibly underestimated. Among vaccine-associated CD4 TCRs, coverage spanned spike, with dominance at 160-218 and 743-854.

The sample consisted of peripheral blood, taken 28 days after the second AZD1222 dose. The sequence came from an adult who received the AZD1222 COVID-19 vaccine. The rearrangement joins TRBV9 to TRBJ2-7; D is unclear. The CDR3 region is CASSVVPGSHEQYF. The CDR3 bases are TGTGCCAGCAGCGTAGTCCCGGGTTCCCACGAGCAGTACTTC.